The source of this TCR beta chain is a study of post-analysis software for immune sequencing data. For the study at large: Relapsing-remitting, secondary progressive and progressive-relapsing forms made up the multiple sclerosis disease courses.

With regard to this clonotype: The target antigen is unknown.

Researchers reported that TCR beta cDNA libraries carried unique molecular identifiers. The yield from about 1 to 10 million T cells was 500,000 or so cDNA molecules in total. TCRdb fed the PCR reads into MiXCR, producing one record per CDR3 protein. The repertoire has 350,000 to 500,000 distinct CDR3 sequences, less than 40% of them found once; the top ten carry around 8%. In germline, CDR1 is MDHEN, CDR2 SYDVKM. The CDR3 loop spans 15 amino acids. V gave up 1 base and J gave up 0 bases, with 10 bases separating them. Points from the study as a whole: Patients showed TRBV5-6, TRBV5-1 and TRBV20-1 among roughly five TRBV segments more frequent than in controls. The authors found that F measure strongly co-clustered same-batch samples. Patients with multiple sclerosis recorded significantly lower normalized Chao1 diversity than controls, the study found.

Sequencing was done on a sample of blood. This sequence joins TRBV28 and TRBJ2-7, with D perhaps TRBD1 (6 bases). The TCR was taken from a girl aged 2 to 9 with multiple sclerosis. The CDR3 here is CASSLYQGHSYEQYF. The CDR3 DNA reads TGTGCCAGCAGTTTATATCAGGGGCACTCCTACGAGCAGTACTTC. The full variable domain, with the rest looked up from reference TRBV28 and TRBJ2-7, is DVKVTQSSRYLVKRTGEKVFLECVQDMDHENMFWYRQDPGLGLRLIYFSYDVKMKEKGDIPEGYSVSREKKERFSLILESASTNQTSMYLCASSLYQGHSYEQYFGPGTRLTVT.